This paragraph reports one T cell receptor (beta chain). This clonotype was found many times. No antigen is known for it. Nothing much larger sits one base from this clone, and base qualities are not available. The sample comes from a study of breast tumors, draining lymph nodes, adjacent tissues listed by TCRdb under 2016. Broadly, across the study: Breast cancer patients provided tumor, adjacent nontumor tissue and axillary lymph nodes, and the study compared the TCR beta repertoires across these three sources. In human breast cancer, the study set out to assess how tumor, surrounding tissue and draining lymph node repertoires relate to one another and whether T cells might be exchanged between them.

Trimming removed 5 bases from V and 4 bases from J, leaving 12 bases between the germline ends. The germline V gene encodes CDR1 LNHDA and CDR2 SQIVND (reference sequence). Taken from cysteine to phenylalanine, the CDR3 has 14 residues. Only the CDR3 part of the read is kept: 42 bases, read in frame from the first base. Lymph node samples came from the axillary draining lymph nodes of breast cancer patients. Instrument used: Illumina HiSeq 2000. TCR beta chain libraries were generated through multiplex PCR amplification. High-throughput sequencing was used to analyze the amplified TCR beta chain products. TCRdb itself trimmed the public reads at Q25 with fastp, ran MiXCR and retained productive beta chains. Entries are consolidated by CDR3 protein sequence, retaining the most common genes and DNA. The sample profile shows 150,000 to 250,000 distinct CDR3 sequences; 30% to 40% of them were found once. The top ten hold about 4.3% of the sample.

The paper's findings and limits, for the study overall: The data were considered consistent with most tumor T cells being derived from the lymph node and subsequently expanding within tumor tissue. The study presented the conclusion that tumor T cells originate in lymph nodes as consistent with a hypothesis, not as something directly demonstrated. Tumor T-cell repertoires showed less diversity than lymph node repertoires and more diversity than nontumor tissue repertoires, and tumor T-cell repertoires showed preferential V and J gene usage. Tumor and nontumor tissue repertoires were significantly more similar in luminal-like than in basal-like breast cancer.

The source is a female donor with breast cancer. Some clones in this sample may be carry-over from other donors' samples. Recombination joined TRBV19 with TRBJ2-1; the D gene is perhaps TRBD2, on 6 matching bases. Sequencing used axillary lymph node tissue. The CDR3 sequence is CASSGGAGYNEQFF. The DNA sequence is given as TGTGCCAGTAGTGGAGGGGCAGGATACAATGAGCAGTTCTTC.